The rows below give T cell receptor beta chains drawn from one sample of a study of T cell clusters in autoimmune cytopenias. TCRdb reprocessed the multiplex PCR reads; each CDR3 protein has one entry and no DNA is given. This sample's table has 4,000 to 6,000 distinct CDR3 sequences. Separately, the same data were catalogued under a study of T cell repertoires in aging, cancer and after chemotherapy.

Sequences were obtained from peripheral blood. All receptors derive from a human donor with chronic lymphocytic leukemia. The donor label of this sample is uncertain. The CDR3 runs from the conserved cysteine through the conserved F or W. For some rows the clone size is stated as once, few or many, or as a class when expanded; others skip it.

>TRBV10-3|TRBJ2-7|medium-sized
CAISGGTEAFYEQYF
>TRBV4-1|TRBJ2-2|-
CASGRDGGWTGELFF
>TRBV20-1|TRBJ2-3|-
CSADSPMDTDTQYF
>TRBV11-3|TRBJ1-3|medium-sized
CASSFRASSGNTIYF
>TRBV5-4|TRBJ2-2|-
CASSLEQGSRTGELFF
>TRBV19|TRBJ1-6|-
CASTGTSYSPLHF
>TRBV18|TRBJ2-3|medium-sized
CASSPNRDTQYF
>TRBV27|TRBJ1-6|medium-sized
CASSDTTGGFSPLHF
>TRBV6-1|TRBJ1-5|-
CASSKDRGPNQPQHF
>TRBV27|TRBJ2-7|-
CASSNPVKGRHEQYF
>TRBV20-1|TRBJ2-5|-
CSASGSGVYETQYF
>TRBV5-5|TRBJ1-2|large
CASSPDSGGYGYTF
>TRBV5-6|TRBJ2-2|medium-sized
CASSRTSGGPFF
>TRBV4-2|TRBJ2-7|-
CASSQFSEAGTHEQYF
>TRBV6-1|TRBJ2-1|-
CASSGLLYNEQFF
>TRBV11-3|TRBJ2-2|medium-sized
CASSSSGVATGELFF
>TRBV7-6|TRBJ2-2|-
CASSLGHTGELFF
>TRBV11-3|TRBJ1-6|medium-sized
CASSPREGSPLHF
>TRBV12-3/TRBV12-4|TRBJ2-2|medium-sized
CASSWGGLGRELFF
>TRBV6-5|TRBJ2-7|-
CASSRLAGVYEQYF
>TRBV19|TRBJ2-2|-
CASTPTSGAKNTGELFF
>TRBV10-3|TRBJ1-3|medium-sized
CAISESEGNTIYF
>TRBV18|TRBJ2-2|medium-sized
CASSSFGQISGGELFF
>TRBV6-5|TRBJ2-7|-
CASRRGTVSYEQFF
>TRBV20-1|TRBJ2-5|-
CSAWGLAGGETQYF